The 6 T cell receptor beta chains below were found in one sample sequenced in a study of blood T cell repertoires in COVID-19. The table came from immunoSEQ multiplex PCR; TCRdb's copy has only in-frame clones and leaves some out. The top ten hold roughly 1.9% of the sample, which has 350,000 to 400,000 clones, more than 70% seen once. Specimen: PBMCs or T cells enriched from blood (not recorded which). These receptors were collected from a man aged 40-55 years in a cohort exposed to, infected with or recovered from COVID-19 (not recorded which).

The chain carries TRBV7-2 and TRBJ1-6, with D unclear. With 0 bases removed from V and 7 bases from J, the gap between germline ends came to 7 bases. This CDR3 has 14 amino acids. Germline values: CDR1 SGHTA, CDR2 FQGNSA. CDR3 loop: CASSLAQSNSPLHF. For the CDR3, the DNA is TGTGCCAGCAGCTTAGCACAGTCCAATTCACCCCTCCACTTT.

This clone was found a few times. This chain uses TRBV28 with TRBJ1-2; 9 bases fit TRBD1. CDR1 and CDR2 (germline): MDHEN, SYDVKM. CDR3 length: 15 amino acids. The J segment lost 4 bases and the V segment lost 4 bases, leaving 7 bases of the junction unmatched. CDR3 nucleotides: TGTGCCAGCAGTTCACAGACAGGGGGTAGCTATGGCTACACCTTC. Protein: CASSSQTGGSYGYTF.

This chain joins TRBV5-4 and TRBJ1-2; D perhaps matches TRBD1 (5 bases). The V gene's germline CDR1 is SGHNT and CDR2 YYREEE (reference sequence). There are 13 residues in the CDR3. V lost 1 base and J lost 3, with 7 bases in between. CDR3 nucleotide sequence: TGTGCCAGCAGCTTGAGGACATACTATGGCTACACCTTC. Translating gives CASSLRTYYGYTF.

CDR3 DNA: TGTGCCAGCAGTGAAACGGGAGGACGGGATGGCTACACCTTC. Its translation: CASSETGGRDGYTF. The V gene is TRBV25-1, the J gene TRBJ1-2; D gene unclear. V was trimmed by 2 bases and J by 6 bases, leaving 13 bases between them. The CDR3 length is 14 residues. Germline assignment: CDR1 MGHDK and CDR2 SYGVNS.

The V gene is TRBV2, the J gene TRBJ1-2; 8 bases line up with TRBD1. Looked up from germline, CDR1 is SNHLY and CDR2 is FYNNEI. This CDR3 contains 14 residues. V was clipped by 8 bases and J by 6 bases; unmatched bases: 11. The CDR3 nucleotides are TGTGCCAGCGGGATTGACAGGGGCGACCATGGCTACACCTTC. It encodes CASGIDRGDHGYTF.

Of note for this clone: In the same sample, other DNA sequences code for this CDR3. The CDR3 reads CASSPGTGVYNEQFF. The DNA for the CDR3 is TGCGCCAGCAGTCCCGGGACAGGAGTTTACAATGAGCAGTTCTTC. The chain joins TRBV5-1 to TRBJ2-1, with 8 nucleotides matching TRBD1. Trimming at V came to 5 bases and at J to 4 bases, leaving 8 bases not matched to a gene. In germline, CDR1 is SGHRS, CDR2 YFSETQ. This CDR3 is built from 15 residues. The full variable domain, with the rest looked up from reference TRBV5-1 and TRBJ2-1, is KAGVTQTPRYLIKTRGQQVTLSCSPISGHRSVSWYQQTPGQGLQFLFEYFSETQRNKGNFPGRFSGRQFSNSRSEMNVSTLELGDSALYLCASSPGTGVYNEQFFGPGTRLTVL.